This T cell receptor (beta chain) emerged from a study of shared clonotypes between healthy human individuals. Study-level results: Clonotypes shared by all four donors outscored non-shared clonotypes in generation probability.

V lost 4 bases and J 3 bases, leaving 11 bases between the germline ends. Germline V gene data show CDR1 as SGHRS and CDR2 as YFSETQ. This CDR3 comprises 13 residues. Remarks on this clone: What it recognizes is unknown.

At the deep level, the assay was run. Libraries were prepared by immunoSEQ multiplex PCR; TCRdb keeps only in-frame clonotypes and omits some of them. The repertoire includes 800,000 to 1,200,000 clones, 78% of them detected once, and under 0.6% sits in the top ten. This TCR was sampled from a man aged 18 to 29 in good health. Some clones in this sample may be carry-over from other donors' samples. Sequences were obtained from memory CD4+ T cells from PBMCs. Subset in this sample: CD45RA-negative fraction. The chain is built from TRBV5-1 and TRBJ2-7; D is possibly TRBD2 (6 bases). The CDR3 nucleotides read TGCGCCAGCAGCGGGGGACTGAACTACGAGCAGTACTTC. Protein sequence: CASSGGLNYEQYF.